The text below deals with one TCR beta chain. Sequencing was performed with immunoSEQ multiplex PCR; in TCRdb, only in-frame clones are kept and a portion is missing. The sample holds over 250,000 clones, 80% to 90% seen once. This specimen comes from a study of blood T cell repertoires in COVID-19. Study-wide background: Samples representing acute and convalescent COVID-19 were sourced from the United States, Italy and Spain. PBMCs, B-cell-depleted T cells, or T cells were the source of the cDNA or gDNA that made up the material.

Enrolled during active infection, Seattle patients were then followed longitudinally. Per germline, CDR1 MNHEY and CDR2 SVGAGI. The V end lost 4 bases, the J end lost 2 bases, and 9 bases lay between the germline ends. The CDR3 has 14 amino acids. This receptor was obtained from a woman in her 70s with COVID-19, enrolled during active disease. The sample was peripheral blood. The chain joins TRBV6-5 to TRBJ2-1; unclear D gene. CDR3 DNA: TGTGCCAGCAGTTCCCGGGTCGCCTACAATGAGCAGTTCTTC. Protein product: CASSSRVAYNEQFF.